This entry features one T cell receptor (beta chain) sequence. Its antigen is unknown. The protocol was immunoSEQ multiplex PCR, while the TCRdb copy is restricted to in-frame clones and leaves out a portion. Here the sample spans about 73,000 clones, around 90% being singletons. The sample comes from a study of OX40 agonist ivuxolimab in advanced cancers. Study summary: Given to patients was ivuxolimab, an agonistic anti-OX40 (CD134) antibody. The group had a mean age of around 64 years, ranged from about 23 to 85, and was approximately 81% male. The study's findings and limits: Researchers report that CD8+ T cells had, on average, more expanded clones than CD4+. Expanded peripheral T cell antigen specificity was not determined.

CDR3 length: 16 amino acids. V was trimmed by 5 bases and J by 0 bases, leaving 14 bases between them. Germline assignment: CDR1 SGHVS and CDR2 FQNEAQ. The receptor's source is an adult with an advanced solid tumor such as melanoma, head and neck, liver or kidney cancer. This chain links TRBV7-8 with TRBJ1-5; a weak D match, TRBD1 (5 bases). Sequenced here: CD4+ or CD8+ T cells sorted from blood, sampled in a trial of the OX40 agonist ivuxolimab. The CDR3 protein is CASSEQGFLSNQPQHF. CDR3 DNA: TGTGCCAGCAGCGAGCAGGGTTTCCTTAGCAATCAGCCCCAGCATTTT. Full variable domain (remainder filled in from reference TRBV7-8 and TRBJ1-5): GAGVSQSPRYKVAKRGQDVALRCDPISGHVSLFWYQQALGQGPEFLTYFQNEAQLDKSGLPSDRFFAERPEGSVSTLKIQRTQQEDSAVYLCASSEQGFLSNQPQHFGDGTRLSIL.